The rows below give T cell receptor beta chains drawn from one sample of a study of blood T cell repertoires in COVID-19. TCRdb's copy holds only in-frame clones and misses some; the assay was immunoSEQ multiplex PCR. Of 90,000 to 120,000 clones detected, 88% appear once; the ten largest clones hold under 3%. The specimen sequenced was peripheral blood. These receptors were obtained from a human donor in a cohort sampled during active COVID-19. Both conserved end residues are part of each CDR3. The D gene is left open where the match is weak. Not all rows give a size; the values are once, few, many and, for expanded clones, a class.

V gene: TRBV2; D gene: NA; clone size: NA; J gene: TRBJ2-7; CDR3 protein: CASSVPDSSSYEQYF; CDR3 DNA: TGTGCCAGCAGTGTACCCGACAGCAGCTCCTACGAGCAGTACTTC
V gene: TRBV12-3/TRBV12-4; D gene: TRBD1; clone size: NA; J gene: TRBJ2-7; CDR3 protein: CATGTGRSYEQYF; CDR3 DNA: TGTGCCACCGGGACAGGGCGGTCCTACGAGCAGTACTTC
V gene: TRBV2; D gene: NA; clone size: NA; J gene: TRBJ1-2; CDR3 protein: CASSGSRLSREDGYTF; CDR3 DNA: TGTGCCAGCAGTGGGTCCAGGTTGTCAAGGGAGGATGGCTACACCTTC
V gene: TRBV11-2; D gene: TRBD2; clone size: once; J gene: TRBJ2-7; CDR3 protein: CASSLALAATDLLREQYF; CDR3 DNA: TGTGCCAGCAGCTTAGCGCTAGCGGCGACCGATCTCCTACGGGAGCAGTACTTC
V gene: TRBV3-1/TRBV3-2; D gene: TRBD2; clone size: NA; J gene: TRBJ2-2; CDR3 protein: CASSPGLAGGPGELFF; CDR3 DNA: TGTGCCAGCAGCCCAGGACTAGCGGGGGGGCCTGGGGAGCTGTTTTTT
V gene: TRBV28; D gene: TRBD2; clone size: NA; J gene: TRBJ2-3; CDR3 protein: CASISGGSTDTQYF; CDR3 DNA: TGTGCCAGCATCTCGGGGGGTAGCACAGATACGCAGTATTTT
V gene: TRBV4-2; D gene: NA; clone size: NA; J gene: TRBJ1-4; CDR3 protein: CASSHPQVAWEKLFF; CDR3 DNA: TGTGCCAGCAGCCACCCACAGGTGGCCTGGGAAAAACTGTTTTTT
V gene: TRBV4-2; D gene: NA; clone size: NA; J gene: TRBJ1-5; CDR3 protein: CASSQGRQDNQPQHF; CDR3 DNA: TGTGCCAGCAGCCAAGGTCGACAGGACAATCAGCCCCAGCATTTT
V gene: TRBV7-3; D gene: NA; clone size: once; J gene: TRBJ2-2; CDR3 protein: CASSSVGEAGELFF; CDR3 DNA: TGTGCCAGCAGCTCGGTGGGAGAGGCCGGGGAGCTGTTTTTT
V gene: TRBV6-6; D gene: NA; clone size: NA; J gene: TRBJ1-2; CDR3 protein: CASSPSNYGYTF; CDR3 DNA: TGTGCCAGCAGCCCTTCTAACTATGGCTACACCTTC
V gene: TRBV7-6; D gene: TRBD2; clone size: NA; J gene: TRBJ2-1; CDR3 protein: CASSLRSSSGSDEQFF; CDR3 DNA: TGTGCCAGCAGCTTAAGGAGTTCTAGCGGGAGTGACGAGCAGTTCTTC
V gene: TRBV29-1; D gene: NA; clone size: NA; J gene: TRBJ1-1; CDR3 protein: CSVEGGQMNTEAFF; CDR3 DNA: TGCAGCGTTGAGGGTGGGCAGATGAACACTGAAGCTTTCTTT
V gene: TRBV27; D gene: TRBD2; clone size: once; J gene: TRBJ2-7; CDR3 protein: CASSSRGGSNYEQYF; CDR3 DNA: TGTGCCAGCAGTTCCCGGGGGGGGTCCAACTACGAGCAGTACTTC
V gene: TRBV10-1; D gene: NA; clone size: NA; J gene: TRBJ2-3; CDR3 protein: CASSESPRGGADTQYF; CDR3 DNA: TGCGCCAGCAGTGAGTCTCCTAGGGGGGGGGCAGATACGCAGTATTTT
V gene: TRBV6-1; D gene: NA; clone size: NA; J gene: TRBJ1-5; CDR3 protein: CASSEVQGNQPQHF; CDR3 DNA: TGTGCCAGCAGTGAAGTACAGGGTAATCAGCCCCAGCATTTT
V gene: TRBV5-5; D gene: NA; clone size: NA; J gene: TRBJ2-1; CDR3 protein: CASSLWGLALTFNEQFF; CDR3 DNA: TGTGCCAGCAGCTTGTGGGGCCTAGCGTTGACCTTCAATGAGCAGTTCTTC
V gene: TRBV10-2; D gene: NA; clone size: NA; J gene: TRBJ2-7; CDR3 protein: CASSYGSSYEQYF; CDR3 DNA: TGCGCCAGCAGTTACGGGAGCTCCTACGAGCAGTACTTC
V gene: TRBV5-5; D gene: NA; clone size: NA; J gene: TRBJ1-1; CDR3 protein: CASTPPVGGRRNTEAFF; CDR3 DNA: TGTGCCAGCACCCCCCCGGTGGGGGGACGGCGGAACACTGAAGCTTTCTTT
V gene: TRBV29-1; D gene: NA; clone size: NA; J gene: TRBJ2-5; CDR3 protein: CSVSTAQETQYF; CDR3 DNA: TGCAGCGTTAGTACAGCTCAAGAGACCCAGTACTTC
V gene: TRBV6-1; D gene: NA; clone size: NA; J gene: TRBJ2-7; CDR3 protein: CASSEDAVILYEQYF; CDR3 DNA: TGTGCCAGCAGTGAAGATGCAGTGATCCTCTACGAGCAGTACTTC
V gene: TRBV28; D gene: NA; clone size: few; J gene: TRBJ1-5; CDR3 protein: CASSLDGVRASNQPQHF; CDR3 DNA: TGTGCCAGCAGTTTAGATGGCGTCAGGGCGAGCAATCAGCCCCAGCATTTT
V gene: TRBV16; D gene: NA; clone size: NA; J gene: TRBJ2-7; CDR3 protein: CASSQGSAGLSYEQYF; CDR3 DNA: TGTGCCAGCAGCCAAGGCTCGGCCGGACTTTCCTACGAGCAGTACTTC
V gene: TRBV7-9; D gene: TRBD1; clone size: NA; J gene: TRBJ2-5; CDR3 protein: CASSYGTASGGETQYF; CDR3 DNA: TGTGCCAGCAGCTACGGGACAGCCTCCGGAGGAGAGACCCAGTACTTC
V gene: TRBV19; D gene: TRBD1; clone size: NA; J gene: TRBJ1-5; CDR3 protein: CASSKLQGANSNQPQHF; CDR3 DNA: TGTGCCAGTAGCAAATTACAGGGGGCGAATAGCAATCAGCCCCAGCATTTT
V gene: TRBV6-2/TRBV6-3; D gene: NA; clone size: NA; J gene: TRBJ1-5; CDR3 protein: CASSYAGGNQPQHF; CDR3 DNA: TGTGCCAGCAGTTATGCAGGGGGCAATCAGCCCCAGCATTTT
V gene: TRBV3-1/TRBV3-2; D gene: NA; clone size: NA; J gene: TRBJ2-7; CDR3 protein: CASSPGSGEQYF; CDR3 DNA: TGTGCCAGCAGCCCCGGCAGCGGCGAGCAGTACTTC
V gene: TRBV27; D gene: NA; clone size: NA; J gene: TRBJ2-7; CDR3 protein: CASSLGAAYEQYF; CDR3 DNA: TGTGCCAGCAGTTTAGGAGCGGCCTACGAGCAGTACTTC
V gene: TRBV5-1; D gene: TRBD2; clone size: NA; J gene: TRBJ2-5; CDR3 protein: CASSLLAGGSGETQYF; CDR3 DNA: TGCGCCAGCAGCCTTTTAGCGGGAGGGTCGGGAGAGACCCAGTACTTC
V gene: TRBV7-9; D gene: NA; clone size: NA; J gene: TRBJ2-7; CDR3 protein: CASSSWHLPYEQYF; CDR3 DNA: TGTGCCAGCAGCTCTTGGCACCTCCCCTACGAGCAGTACTTC
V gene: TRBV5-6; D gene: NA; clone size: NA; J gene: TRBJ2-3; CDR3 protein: CASSFSGSTDTQYF; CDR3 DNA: TGTGCCAGCAGCTTCAGCGGGAGCACAGATACGCAGTATTTT
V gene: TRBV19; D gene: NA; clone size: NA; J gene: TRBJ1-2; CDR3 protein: CASSIWGSNYGYTF; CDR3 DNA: TGTGCCAGTAGTATCTGGGGCAGTAACTATGGCTACACCTTC
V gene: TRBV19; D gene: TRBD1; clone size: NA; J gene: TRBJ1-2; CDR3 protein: CASSSDRGLRLGYTF; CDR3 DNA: TGTGCCAGTAGTAGTGACAGGGGGCTTCGACTTGGCTACACCTTC